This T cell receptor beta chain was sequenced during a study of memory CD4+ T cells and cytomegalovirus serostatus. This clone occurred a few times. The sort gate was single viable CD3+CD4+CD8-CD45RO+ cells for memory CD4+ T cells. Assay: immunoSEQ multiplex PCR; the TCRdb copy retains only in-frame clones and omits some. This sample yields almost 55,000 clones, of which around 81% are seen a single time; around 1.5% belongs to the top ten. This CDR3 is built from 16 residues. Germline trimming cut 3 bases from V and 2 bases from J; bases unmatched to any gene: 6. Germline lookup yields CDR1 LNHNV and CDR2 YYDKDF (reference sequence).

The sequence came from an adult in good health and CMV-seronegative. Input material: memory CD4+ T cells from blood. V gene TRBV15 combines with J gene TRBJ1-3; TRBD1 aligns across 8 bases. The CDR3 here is CATSSWTGKTGNTIYF. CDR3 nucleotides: TGTGCCACCAGCAGTTGGACAGGGAAGACTGGAAACACCATATATTTT.